This TCR beta chain was sequenced for a study of blood T cell repertoires in COVID-19. Across the whole study: There were acute and convalescent COVID-19 samples, and they came from the United States, Italy and Spain. T cells, B-cell-depleted T cells, or PBMCs supplied cDNA or gDNA.

Germline V gene sequence: CDR1 LGHDT, CDR2 YNNKEL (reference sequence). CDR3 length equals 18 residues. V trimming: 2 bases; J trimming: 4 bases; junction bases outside the gene matches: 6. In the original processing: Nucleated cell counts were estimated from reference gene primer amplification. The assay was immunoSEQ multiplex PCR, and TCRdb's table has in-frame clones only and misses some. The DNA was the basis for D and trimming; V, J and clone size are from that table. Among 40,000 to 60,000 clones listed, about 85% were seen once. The genes are TRBV3-1 (or the pseudogene TRBV3-2) and TRBJ2-3, with 16 positions matching TRBD2. The sample taken for sequencing was peripheral blood. The clonotype originates from a human donor in a cohort sampled during active COVID-19. CDR3 bases: TGTGCCAGCAGCCAATGGGGGACTAGCGGGAGGGCCTCAGATACGCAGTATTTT. Its translation: CASSQWGTSGRASDTQYF.